This T cell receptor beta chain comes out of a study of molecular identifiers for immune sequencing clone quantification. TCRdb fed the PCR reads into MiXCR, producing one record per CDR3 protein. The sample shows about 640,000 distinct CDR3 sequences, around 20% of them seen only once. Every naive CD8 library was made from between roughly 20,000 and 1,000,000 sorted cells with 10%, 30% or 50% RNA. The germline gives CDR1 LNHDA, CDR2 SQIVND (reference sequence). This CDR3 region has 14 residues. V was pared by 5 bases and J by 4 bases, with 7 bases of the junction left unmatched. The TCR comes from a human donor in good health. Some libraries in this study had Jurkat cell RNA spiked in. What was sequenced was naive CD8+ T cells from blood, with Jurkat cell RNA spiked in. Regarding subset: FACS-sorted CD8+CD4-CCR7+CD45RA+ naive T cells. This chain connects TRBV19 to TRBJ2-7; 8 nucleotides match TRBD2. The CDR3 loop reads CASSAGLGMYEQYF. The CDR3 DNA is TGTGCCAGTAGTGCGGGACTAGGTATGTACGAGCAGTACTTC. Variable domain in full (rest from reference TRBV19 and TRBJ2-7): DGGITQSPKYLFRKEGQNVTLSCEQNLNHDAMYWYRQDPGQGLRLIYYSQIVNDFQKGDIAEGYSVSREKKESFPLTVTSAQKNPTAFYLCASSAGLGMYEQYFGPGTRLTVT.